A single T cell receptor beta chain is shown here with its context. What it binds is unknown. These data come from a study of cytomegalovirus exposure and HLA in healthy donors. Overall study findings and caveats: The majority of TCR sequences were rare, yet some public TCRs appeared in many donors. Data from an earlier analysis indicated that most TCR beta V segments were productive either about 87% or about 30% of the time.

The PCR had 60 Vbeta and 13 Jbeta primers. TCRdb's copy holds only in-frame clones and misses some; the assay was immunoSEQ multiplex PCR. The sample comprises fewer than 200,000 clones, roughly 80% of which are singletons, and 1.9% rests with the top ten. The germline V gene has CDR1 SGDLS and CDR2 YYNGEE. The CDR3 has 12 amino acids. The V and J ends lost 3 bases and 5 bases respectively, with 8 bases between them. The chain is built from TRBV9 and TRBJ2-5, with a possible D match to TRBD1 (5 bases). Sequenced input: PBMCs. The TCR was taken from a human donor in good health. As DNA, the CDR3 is TGTGCCAGCAGCGGACACAGGGAGACCCAGTACTTC. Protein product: CASSGHRETQYF.